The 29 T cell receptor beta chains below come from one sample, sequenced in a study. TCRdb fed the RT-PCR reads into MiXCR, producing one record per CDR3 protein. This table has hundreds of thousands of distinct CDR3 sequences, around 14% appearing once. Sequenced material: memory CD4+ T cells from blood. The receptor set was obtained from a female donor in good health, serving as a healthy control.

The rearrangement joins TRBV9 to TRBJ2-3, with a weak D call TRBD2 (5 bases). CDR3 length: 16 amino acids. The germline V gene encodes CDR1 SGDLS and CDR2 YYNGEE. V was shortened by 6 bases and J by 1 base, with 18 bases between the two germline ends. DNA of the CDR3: TGTGCCAGCAACTTCGGGGTGGACCCCCGCACAGATACGCAGTATTTT. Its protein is CASNFGVDPRTDTQYF. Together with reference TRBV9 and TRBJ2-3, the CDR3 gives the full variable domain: DSGVTQTPKHLITATGQRVTLRCSPRSGDLSVYWYQQSLDQGLQFLIQYYNGEERAKGNILERFSAQQFPDLHSELNLSSLELGDSALYFCASNFGVDPRTDTQYFGPGTRLTVL.

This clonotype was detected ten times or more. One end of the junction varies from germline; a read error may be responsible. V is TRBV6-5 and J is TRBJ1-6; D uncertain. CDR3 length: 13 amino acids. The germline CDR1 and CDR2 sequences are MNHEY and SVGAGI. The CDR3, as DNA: TGTGCCAGCAGTTACTCCTACAATTCACCCCTCCACTTT. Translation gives CASSYSYNSPLHF.

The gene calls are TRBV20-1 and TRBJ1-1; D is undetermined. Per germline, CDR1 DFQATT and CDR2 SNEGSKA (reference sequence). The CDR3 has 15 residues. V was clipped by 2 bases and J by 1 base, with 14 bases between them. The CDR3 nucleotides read TGCAGTGCTAGATACTTTTTGGGGAAGAACACTGAAGCTTTCTTT. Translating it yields CSARYFLGKNTEAFF.

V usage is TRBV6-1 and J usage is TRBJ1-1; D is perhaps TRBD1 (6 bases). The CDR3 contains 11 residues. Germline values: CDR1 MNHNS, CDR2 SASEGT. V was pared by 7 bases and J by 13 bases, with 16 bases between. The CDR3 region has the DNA TGTGCCAGCAATTTCAACAGGGAGGGTTTCTTT. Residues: CASNFNREGFF.

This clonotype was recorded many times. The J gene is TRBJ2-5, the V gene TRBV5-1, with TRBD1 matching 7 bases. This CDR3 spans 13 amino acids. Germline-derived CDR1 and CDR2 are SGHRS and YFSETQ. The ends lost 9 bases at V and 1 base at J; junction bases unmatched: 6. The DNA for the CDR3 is TGCGCCACCTCCGGGACAGCCCAAGAGACCCAGTACTTC. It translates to CATSGTAQETQYF. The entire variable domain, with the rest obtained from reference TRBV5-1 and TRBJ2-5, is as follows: KAGVTQTPRYLIKTRGQQVTLSCSPISGHRSVSWYQQTPGQGLQFLFEYFSETQRNKGNFPGRFSGRQFSNSRSEMNVSTLELGDSALYLCATSGTAQETQYFGPGTRLLVL.

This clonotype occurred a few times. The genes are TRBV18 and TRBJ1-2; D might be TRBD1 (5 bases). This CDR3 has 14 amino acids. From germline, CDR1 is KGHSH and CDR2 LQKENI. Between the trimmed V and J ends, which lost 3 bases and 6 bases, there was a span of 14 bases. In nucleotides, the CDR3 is TGTGCCAGCTCACCGAACACAGGTGGAAATGGCTACACCTTC. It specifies CASSPNTGGNGYTF.

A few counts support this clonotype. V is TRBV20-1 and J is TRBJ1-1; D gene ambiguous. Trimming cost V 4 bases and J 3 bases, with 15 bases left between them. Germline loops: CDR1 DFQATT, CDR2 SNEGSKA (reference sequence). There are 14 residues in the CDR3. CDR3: CSAKKDGSYTEAFF. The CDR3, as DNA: TGCAGTGCTAAGAAGGACGGGTCCTACACTGAAGCTTTCTTT.

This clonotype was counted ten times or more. CDR3 in DNA: TGTGCCAGCAGTTTAGAAGGGACTTACGGTGAGCAGTTCTTC. This sequence encodes CASSLEGTYGEQFF. The chain is built from TRBV12-3 or TRBV12-4 and TRBJ2-1; weak D call: TRBD2 (6 bases). Between the trimmed V and J ends, which lost 1 base and 9 bases, there was a span of 13 bases. This CDR3 is built from 14 residues.

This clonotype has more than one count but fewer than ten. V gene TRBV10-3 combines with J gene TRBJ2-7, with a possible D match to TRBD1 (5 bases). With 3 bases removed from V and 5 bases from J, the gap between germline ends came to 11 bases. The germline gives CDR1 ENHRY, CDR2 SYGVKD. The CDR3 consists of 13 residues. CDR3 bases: TGTGCCATCAGTGAATTCGTAGGGGACGAGCAGTACTTC. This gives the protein CAISEFVGDEQYF.

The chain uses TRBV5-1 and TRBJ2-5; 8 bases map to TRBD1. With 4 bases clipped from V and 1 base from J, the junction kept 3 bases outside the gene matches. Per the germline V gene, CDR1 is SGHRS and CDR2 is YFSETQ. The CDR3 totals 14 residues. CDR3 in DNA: TGCGCCAGCAGCGGACAGGGTCGCCAAGAGACCCAGTACTTC. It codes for CASSGQGRQETQYF. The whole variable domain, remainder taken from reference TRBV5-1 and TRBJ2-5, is KAGVTQTPRYLIKTRGQQVTLSCSPISGHRSVSWYQQTPGQGLQFLFEYFSETQRNKGNFPGRFSGRQFSNSRSEMNVSTLELGDSALYLCASSGQGRQETQYFGPGTRLLVL.

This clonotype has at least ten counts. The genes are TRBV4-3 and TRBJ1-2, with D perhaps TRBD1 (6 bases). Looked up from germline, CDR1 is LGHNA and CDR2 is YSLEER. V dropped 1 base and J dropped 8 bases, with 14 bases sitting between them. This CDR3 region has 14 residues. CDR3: CASSQGLGAGGYTF. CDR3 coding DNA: TGCGCCAGCAGCCAAGGCTTGGGGGCAGGAGGCTACACCTTC.

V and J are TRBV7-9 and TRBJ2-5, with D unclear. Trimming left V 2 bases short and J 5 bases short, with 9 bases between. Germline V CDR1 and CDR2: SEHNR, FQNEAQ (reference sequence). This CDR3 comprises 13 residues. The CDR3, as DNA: TGTGCCAGCAGCTTACTAGACGGGGAGACCCAGTACTTC. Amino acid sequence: CASSLLDGETQYF.

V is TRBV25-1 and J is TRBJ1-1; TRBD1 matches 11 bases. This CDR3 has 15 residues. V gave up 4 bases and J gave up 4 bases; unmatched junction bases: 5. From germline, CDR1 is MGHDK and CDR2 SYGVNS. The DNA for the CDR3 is TGTGCCAGCAGTGTCGGACAGGGGGCTGGCACTGAAGCTTTCTTT. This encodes CASSVGQGAGTEAFF.

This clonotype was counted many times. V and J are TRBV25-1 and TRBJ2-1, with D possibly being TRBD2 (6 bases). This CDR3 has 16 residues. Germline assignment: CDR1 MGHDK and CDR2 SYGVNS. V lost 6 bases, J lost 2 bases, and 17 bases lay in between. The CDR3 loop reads CASSPRGSTTYNEQFF. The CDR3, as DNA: TGTGCCAGCAGCCCTCGGGGGTCTACCACCTACAATGAGCAGTTCTTC.

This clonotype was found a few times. This CDR3 reads CASSLRLGQGRDQPQHF. The CDR3 coding sequence is TGTGCCAGCAGTTTAAGGCTGGGACAGGGAAGGGATCAGCCCCAGCATTTT. This sequence joins TRBV27 and TRBJ1-5; 9 bases are shared with TRBD1. CDR3 size: 17 residues. Per the germline V gene, CDR1 is MNHEY and CDR2 is SMNVEV (reference sequence). V shed 2 bases, J shed 5 bases, and the junction held 10 bases outside the gene matches.

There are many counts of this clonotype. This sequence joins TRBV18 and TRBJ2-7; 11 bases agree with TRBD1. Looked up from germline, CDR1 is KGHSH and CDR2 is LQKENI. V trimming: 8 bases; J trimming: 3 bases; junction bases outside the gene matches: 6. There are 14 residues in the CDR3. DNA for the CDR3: TGTGCCAGCAGCCCCGGGACAGGGGGCTACGAGCAGTACTTC. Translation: CASSPGTGGYEQYF.

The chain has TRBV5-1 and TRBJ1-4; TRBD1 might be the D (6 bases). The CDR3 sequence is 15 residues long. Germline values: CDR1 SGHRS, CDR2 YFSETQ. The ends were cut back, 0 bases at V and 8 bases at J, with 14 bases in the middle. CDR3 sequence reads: CASSLAGPGAEKLFF. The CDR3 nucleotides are TGCGCCAGCAGCTTGGCAGGTCCGGGGGCGGAAAAACTGTTTTTT.

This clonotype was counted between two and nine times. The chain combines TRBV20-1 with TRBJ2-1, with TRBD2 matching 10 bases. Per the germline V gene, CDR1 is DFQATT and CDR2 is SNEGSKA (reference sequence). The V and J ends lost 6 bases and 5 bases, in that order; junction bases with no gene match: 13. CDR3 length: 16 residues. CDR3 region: CSAPPILAGVDNEQFF. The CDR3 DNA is TGCAGTGCCCCTCCCATCCTAGCGGGAGTCGACAATGAGCAGTTCTTC.

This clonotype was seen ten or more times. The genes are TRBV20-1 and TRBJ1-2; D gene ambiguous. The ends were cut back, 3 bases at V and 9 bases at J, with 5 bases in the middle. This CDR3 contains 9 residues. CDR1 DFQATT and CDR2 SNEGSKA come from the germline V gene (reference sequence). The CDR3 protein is CSASTSYTF. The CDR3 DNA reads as TGCAGTGCTAGCACTAGCTACACCTTC.

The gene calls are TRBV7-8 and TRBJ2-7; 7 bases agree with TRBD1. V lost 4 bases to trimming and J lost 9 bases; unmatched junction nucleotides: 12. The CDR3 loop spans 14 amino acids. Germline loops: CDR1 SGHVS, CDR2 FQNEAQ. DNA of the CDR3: TGTGCCAGCAGCTGGGACAGAACCACTCAGGGGCAGTACTTC. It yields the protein CASSWDRTTQGQYF.

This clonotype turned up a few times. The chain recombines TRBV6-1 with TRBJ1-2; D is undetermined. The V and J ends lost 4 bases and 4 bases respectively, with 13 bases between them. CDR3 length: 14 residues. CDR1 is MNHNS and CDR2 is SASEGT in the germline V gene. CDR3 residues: CASSGETWGYGYTF. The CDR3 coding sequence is TGTGCCAGCAGTGGGGAAACCTGGGGCTATGGCTACACCTTC.

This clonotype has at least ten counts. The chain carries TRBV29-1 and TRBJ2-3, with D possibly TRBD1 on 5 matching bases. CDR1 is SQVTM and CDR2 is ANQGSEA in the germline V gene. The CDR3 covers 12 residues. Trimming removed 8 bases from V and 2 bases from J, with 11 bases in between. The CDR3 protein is CSCDRNTDTQYF. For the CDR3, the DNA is TGCAGCTGCGACAGAAACACAGATACGCAGTATTTT.

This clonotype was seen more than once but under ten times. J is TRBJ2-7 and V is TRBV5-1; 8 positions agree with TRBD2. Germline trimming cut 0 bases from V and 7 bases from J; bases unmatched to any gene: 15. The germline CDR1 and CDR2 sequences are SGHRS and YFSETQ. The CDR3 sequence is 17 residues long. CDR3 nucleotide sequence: TGCGCCAGCAGCTTGGCCTGGGGAGCGGGAGATGCGGGGGAGCAGTACTTC. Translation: CASSLAWGAGDAGEQYF.

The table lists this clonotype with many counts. The CDR3 sequence is CSVVGQAYEQYF. DNA of the CDR3: TGCAGCGTGGTAGGGCAGGCCTACGAGCAGTACTTC. This chain links TRBV29-1 with TRBJ2-7; D ambiguous. The CDR3 has 12 amino acids. Germline CDR1 and CDR2: SQVTM and ANQGSEA. Deletions cut 6 bases from V and 2 bases from J, with 11 bases between.

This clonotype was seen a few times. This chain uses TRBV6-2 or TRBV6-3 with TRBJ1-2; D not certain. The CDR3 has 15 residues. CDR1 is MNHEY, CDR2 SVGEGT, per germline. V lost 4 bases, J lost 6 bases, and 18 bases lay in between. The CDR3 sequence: CASSFSGSYRDGYTF. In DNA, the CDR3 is TGTGCCAGCAGTTTTAGTGGGTCTTACAGAGATGGCTACACCTTC.

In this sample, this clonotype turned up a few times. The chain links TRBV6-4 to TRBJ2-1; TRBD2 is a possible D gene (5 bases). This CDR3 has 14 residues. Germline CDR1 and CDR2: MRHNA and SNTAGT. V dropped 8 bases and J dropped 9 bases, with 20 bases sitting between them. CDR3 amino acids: CASVESGSGGEQFF. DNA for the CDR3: TGTGCCAGCGTGGAGTCCGGATCTGGAGGTGAGCAGTTCTTC.

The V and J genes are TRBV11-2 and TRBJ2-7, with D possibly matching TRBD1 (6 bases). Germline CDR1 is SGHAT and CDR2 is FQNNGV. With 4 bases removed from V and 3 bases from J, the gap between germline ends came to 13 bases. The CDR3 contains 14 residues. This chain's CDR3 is CASSWGNRVYEQYF. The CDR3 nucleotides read TGTGCCAGCAGCTGGGGGAACAGGGTCTACGAGCAGTACTTC. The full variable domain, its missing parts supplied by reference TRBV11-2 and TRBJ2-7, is EAGVAQSPRYKIIEKRQSVAFWCNPISGHATLYWYQQILGQGPKLLIQFQNNGVVDDSQLPKDRFSAERLKGVDSTLKIQPAKLEDSAVYLCASSWGNRVYEQYFGPGTRLTVT.

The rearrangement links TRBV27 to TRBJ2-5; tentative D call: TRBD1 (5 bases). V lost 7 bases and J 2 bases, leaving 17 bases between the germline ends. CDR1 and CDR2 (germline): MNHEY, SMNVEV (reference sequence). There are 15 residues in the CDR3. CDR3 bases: TGTGCCAGCACCCTCCGCCGAGACAGACAAGAGACCCAGTACTTC. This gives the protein CASTLRRDRQETQYF.

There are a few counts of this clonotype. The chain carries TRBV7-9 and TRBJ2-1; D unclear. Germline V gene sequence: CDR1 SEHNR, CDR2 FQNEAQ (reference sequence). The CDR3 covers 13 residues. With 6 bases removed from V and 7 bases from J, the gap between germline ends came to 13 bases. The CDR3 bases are TGTGCCAGCAGTCGAGCCGGTGGTAATGAGCAGTTCTTC. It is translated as CASSRAGGNEQFF.